Listed below are T cell receptor beta chains from one sample, sequenced in a study of control samples from healthy donors and cancer patients. Here immunoSEQ multiplex PCR was the method, and the copy in TCRdb shows in-frame clones only, minus some. The sample holds some 140,000 clones, roughly 92% seen once. Input material: blood. Receptors originate from a man under 40 in good health. The CDR3 runs from the conserved cysteine through the conserved F or W. The order of the fields is V gene, CDR3 protein.

V gene: TRBV5-1
CDR3 protein: CASSLGQGWTEAFF

V gene: TRBV10-2
CDR3 protein: CASSKILAGGSYEQFF

V gene: TRBV4-3
CDR3 protein: CASSQELANEQFF

V gene: TRBV21-1
CDR3 protein: CASSKGGLAGCSSTDTQYF

V gene: TRBV6-1
CDR3 protein: CASSERMGGPNEQFF

V gene: TRBV27
CDR3 protein: CASSFRGGYEQYF

V gene: TRBV7-2
CDR3 protein: CASSLGRPPNVNGYTF

V gene: TRBV2
CDR3 protein: CASRADREGHQPQHF

V gene: TRBV6-5
CDR3 protein: CASSFDRAQPQHF

V gene: TRBV27
CDR3 protein: CASSSLVGGPYNEQFF

V gene: TRBV20-1
CDR3 protein: CSASQRGGLGNNQPQHF

V gene: TRBV24-1
CDR3 protein: CATSDPRLGSYNEQFF

V gene: TRBV7-2
CDR3 protein: CASSSLRNQPQHF

V gene: TRBV5-4
CDR3 protein: CASSLESKETQYF

V gene: TRBV7-8
CDR3 protein: CASSLTTGGLGNQPQHF

V gene: TRBV6-6
CDR3 protein: CASTNAQGGELFF

V gene: TRBV28
CDR3 protein: CASSLLEQKPYGYTF

V gene: TRBV6-5
CDR3 protein: CASVRTSNQPQHF

V gene: TRBV27
CDR3 protein: CASRSKGTSGTTDTQYF

V gene: TRBV7-2
CDR3 protein: CASQSFVRPSTDTQYF

V gene: TRBV11-3
CDR3 protein: CASSRNGQLEKLFF

V gene: TRBV11-2
CDR3 protein: CASSSRSHEQYF

V gene: TRBV6-2/TRBV6-3
CDR3 protein: CASSRGGEDQPQHF

V gene: TRBV10-3
CDR3 protein: CAISVGPTDYGYTF

V gene: TRBV30
CDR3 protein: CAWSDIGTEAFF

V gene: TRBV28
CDR3 protein: CASSWEGGRSDTIYF

V gene: TRBV20-1
CDR3 protein: CSASRGLNTEAFF

V gene: TRBV6-5
CDR3 protein: CASRLNYAGSKYF

V gene: TRBV14
CDR3 protein: CASSADIYNEQFF

V gene: TRBV7-9
CDR3 protein: CASSPPSIGGRNEQFF

V gene: TRBV28
CDR3 protein: CASSPAMGGRTEAFF

V gene: TRBV19
CDR3 protein: CASSPREGITKYSNQPQHF

V gene: TRBV27
CDR3 protein: CASSPDNFQETQYF

V gene: TRBV27
CDR3 protein: CASPKAQVRQPQHF

V gene: TRBV6-6
CDR3 protein: CASRGSTAGRGEQYF

V gene: TRBV19
CDR3 protein: CASTPSLTANTGELFF

V gene: TRBV25-1
CDR3 protein: CASSGQGLVNQPQHF

V gene: TRBV7-9
CDR3 protein: CASSLVGGMNTEAFF

V gene: TRBV14
CDR3 protein: CASSWQLTDTQYF

V gene: TRBV4-2
CDR3 protein: CASSQDSTSGTYNEQFF

V gene: TRBV19
CDR3 protein: CASSIQGVSNQPQHF

V gene: TRBV10-3
CDR3 protein: CAISPTGYIQYF

V gene: TRBV5-1
CDR3 protein: CASTSSGRTSEQYF

V gene: TRBV27
CDR3 protein: CASSLGQGRSYEQYF

V gene: TRBV28
CDR3 protein: CASSFRGGYGYTF

V gene: TRBV6-5
CDR3 protein: CASSYSTGGGYTF

V gene: TRBV5-1
CDR3 protein: CASSPTPTGGTGNTIYF

V gene: TRBV30
CDR3 protein: CAWSSRQGNSPLHF

V gene: TRBV11-1
CDR3 protein: CASSLGPDTNEQFF

V gene: TRBV6-1
CDR3 protein: CASSEAPGPSYEQYF

V gene: TRBV7-5
CDR3 protein: CARSSNRDSGNTIYF

V gene: TRBV7-8
CDR3 protein: CASSIRVGQPQHF

V gene: TRBV3-1/TRBV3-2
CDR3 protein: CASSLRTGNTEAFF

V gene: TRBV28
CDR3 protein: CASSGGGGGEAFF

V gene: TRBV18
CDR3 protein: CASSRDRTDYGYTF

V gene: TRBV7-7
CDR3 protein: CASSLAGGDNEQFF

V gene: TRBV27
CDR3 protein: CASSLVAGEVMTDTQYF

V gene: TRBV7-3
CDR3 protein: CASSLDGGSNYGYTF

V gene: TRBV10-3
CDR3 protein: CAIRGPGTDGTQYF

V gene: TRBV5-6
CDR3 protein: CASSFTRGYGYTF